This T cell receptor beta chain was observed in a study of persistence of HIV-infected CD4 T cells. The stimulus was lysate of CMV-infected fibroblasts, approximately 9.6 ug/mL. CD40L/CD69 double-negative CD45RO-high memory CD4+ T cells were collected. Note on this clone: Its antigen is as yet unknown.

Study-level results: Degenerate expanded CDR3beta sequences were enriched among CMV- and Gag-responding cells. Compared with CD3/CD28-stimulated cells, CMV- and Gag-responding cells showed lower TCRbeta richness.

Sequencing used immunoSEQ version 4 in survey mode. TCRdb's copy holds only in-frame clones and misses some; the assay was immunoSEQ multiplex PCR. The sample lists 25,000 to 35,000 clones; around 82% were seen once. The source material was CD4+ T cells sorted from PBMCs after approximately 19-hour stimulation, sampled from a patient who received antiretroviral therapy. This receptor was obtained from an adult woman with HIV who was CMV-seropositive.

The CDR3 here is CASSKRGGYGGENEQYF. The CDR3 nucleotides are TGCGCCAGCAGCAAACGGGGTGGTTATGGGGGAGAGAACGAGCAGTACTTC. The gene calls are TRBV5-1 and TRBJ2-7; D may correspond to TRBD1 or TRBD2 (5 bases each). Germline V gene data show CDR1 as SGHRS and CDR2 as YFSETQ. V lost 4 bases, J lost 5 bases, and 25 bases lay in between. The length of the CDR3 is 17 residues. Variable domain in full (rest from reference TRBV5-1 and TRBJ2-7): KAGVTQTPRYLIKTRGQQVTLSCSPISGHRSVSWYQQTPGQGLQFLFEYFSETQRNKGNFPGRFSGRQFSNSRSEMNVSTLELGDSALYLCASSKRGGYGGENEQYFGPGTRLTVT.